These T cell receptor beta chains were read from a single sample in a study of blood T cells in healthy people across ages. MiXCR, run by TCRdb on the 5' RACE reads, gives a single entry per CDR3 protein. The data contain about 1,400,000 distinct CDR3 sequences, 55% to 75% of them singletons. Sequences were obtained from blood. These receptors all come from a young man in good health. Each CDR3 is given with its conserved first and last residue. Size tells how often a clone was seen (once, few, many) or the class of an expanded clone, and some rows leave it out.

j_gene	len	abundance	v_gene	CDR3aa
TRBJ1-5	15	few	TRBV2	CASSEETGKNQPQHF
TRBJ2-7	15	-	TRBV29-1	CSVTGLGLRVYEQYF
TRBJ2-3	14	few	TRBV29-1	CSVGTGAGTDTQYF
TRBJ2-5	16	-	TRBV2	CASSDAGGRPFKTQYF
TRBJ2-1	13	-	TRBV7-9	CASSLWFQDEQFF
TRBJ1-1	14	-	TRBV12-3/TRBV12-4	CASSHQRGNTEAFF
TRBJ2-1	14	few	TRBV5-1	CASSRGQGSDEQFF
TRBJ2-5	12	-	TRBV12-3/TRBV12-4	CATHDGVETQYF
TRBJ2-7	14	-	TRBV7-9	CASSPLTPTYEQYF
TRBJ2-5	13	-	TRBV12-3/TRBV12-4	CASRRTSRETQYF
TRBJ2-7	15	-	TRBV29-1	CSVGPQGGNSYEQYF
-	15	-	TRBV4-1	CAGSQGGFGSYEQYF
TRBJ1-2	14	few	TRBV11-2	CASSAAGTEYGYTF
TRBJ1-2	14	-	TRBV5-1	CASSAPDREGGYTF
-	17	once	TRBV14	CASSQRGRGALEETQYF
TRBJ2-7	13	few	TRBV6-1	CASGTSASYEQYF
TRBJ1-1	14	few	TRBV5-5	CASSLDRADTEAFF
TRBJ2-7	11	-	TRBV27	CVKTARNEQYF
TRBJ2-3	12	-	TRBV20-1	CSASLFGGAQYF
-	14	few	TRBV5-4	CASSSRQGLDIQYF
TRBJ2-7	14	-	TRBV20-1	CSARDRKGRYEQYF
TRBJ1-2	13	-	TRBV6-1	CASSEGRLYGYTF
TRBJ1-6	15	few	TRBV4-2	CASSQLTGMNSPLHF
TRBJ2-7	15	few	TRBV4-1	CASSLRTSGSYEQYF
TRBJ2-3	18	-	TRBV28	CASTYSLGTLSSADTQYF
TRBJ2-1	19	-	TRBV4-3	CASSLYVVSSQGNYDEQFF
TRBJ2-3	15	-	TRBV14	CASSQTDYFTDTQYF
TRBJ2-1	14	-	TRBV20-1	CSASRTSGRHEQFF
TRBJ2-1	14	-	TRBV20-1	CSSISVGEYNEQFF
TRBJ1-2	15	-	TRBV3-1	CASSSPTPGNYGYTF
TRBJ2-7	15	-	TRBV5-1	CASSPRGTDYYEQYF
TRBJ2-4	15	-	TRBV7-2	CASSFPSGAKNIQYF
TRBJ2-7	15	-	TRBV3-1	CASSPADAGSYEQYF
TRBJ1-2	15	-	TRBV4-3	CASREDLGGRRGYTF
-	14	-	TRBV6-5	CASSYSGGMNIQYF
TRBJ1-2	12	few	TRBV29-1	CSAERQNYGYTF
TRBJ2-1	14	-	TRBV9	CASSVGQSGSEQFF
TRBJ1-6	15	-	TRBV6-5	CASSYLAGTNSPLHF
TRBJ1-4	13	-	TRBV20-1	CSARQGGDEKLFF
TRBJ2-7	14	-	TRBV7-2	CASSFRLVGYEQYF
TRBJ2-7	14	-	TRBV20-1	CSAYDRRKVYEQYF